These 2 T cell receptor beta chains came from one sample sequenced in a study of early T cells in non-severe SARS-CoV-2 infection. TCRdb ran MiXCR on the 5' RACE reads and lists one entry per CDR3 protein. The profile shows about 66,000 distinct CDR3 sequences, 8% to 9.5% of them singletons. Sequencing was carried out using whole blood. The receptors shown here come from an adult who was a healthcare worker with PCR-confirmed SARS-CoV-2 infection or an uninfected control (not recorded which).

In its sample, this clonotype was seen many times. The rearrangement links TRBV6-6 to TRBJ2-3; D may be TRBD1 (6 bases). Germline-derived CDR1 and CDR2 are MNHNY and SVGAGI (reference sequence). The CDR3 extends over 18 amino acids. V was shortened by 8 bases and J by 2 bases, with 26 bases between the two germline ends. CDR3 bases: TGTGCCAGCTATCGAGATCCCCGGACAGTTTGGGACACAGATACGCAGTATTTT. Protein sequence: CASYRDPRTVWDTDTQYF.

This sequence joins TRBV6-2 or TRBV6-3 and TRBJ2-7; no definite D call. V lost 5 bases and J lost 3, with 8 bases in between. Germline values: CDR1 MNHEY, CDR2 SVGEGT. CDR3 length: 12 residues. The CDR3 region is CASSPRIYEQYF. DNA of the CDR3: TGTGCCAGCAGTCCCCGGATCTACGAGCAGTACTTC.